Listed below are T cell receptor beta chains from one sample, sequenced in a study of T cells in Graves' hyperthyroidism and ophthalmopathy. Each CDR3 protein is one row after TCRdb ran MiXCR on the multiplex PCR reads. Of around 580,000 distinct CDR3 sequences listed, 46% were seen once; the top ten hold more than 7%. The sequenced sample was peripheral blood or thyroid tissue (not recorded which). The receptors stem from a woman aged 18-30 years with Graves' hyperthyroidism. Each CDR3 is given with its conserved first and last residue.

TRBV6-1	TRBJ2-2	CASSGSSGKVGELFF
TRBV7-2	TRBJ2-7	CASSLSRSNYEQYF
TRBV24-1	TRBJ2-5	CATSDLRAGETQYF
TRBV7-3	TRBJ2-2	CASSTQGDSGELFF
TRBV20-1	TRBJ1-2	CSAPQGASNYGYTF
TRBV29-1	TRBJ1-2	CSVETGDYGYTF
TRBV20-1	TRBJ2-7	CSLSQAYEQYF
TRBV29-1	TRBJ1-1	CSVKSGTGNTEAFF
TRBV11-2	TRBJ2-2	CASSLALGRNTGELFF
TRBV4-3	TRBJ2-5	CASSQVGEAQYF
TRBV5-8	TRBJ1-2	CASSLGQGASYTF
TRBV11-3	TRBJ1-1	CASRPPGEGEAFF
TRBV24-1	TRBJ2-7	CATSDSRLAGDYEQYF
TRBV7-2	TRBJ2-7	CASSLAGGASSYEQYF
TRBV20-1	TRBJ1-4	CSAEDGPFGGKLFF
TRBV29-1	TRBJ2-7	CSVSEKWGKGESSFYEQYF
TRBV12-3/TRBV12-4	TRBJ2-2	CASSDRGVGTGELFF
TRBV3-1	TRBJ1-4	CASSPPGDGEKLFF
TRBV29-1	TRBJ2-3	CSSRADTQYF
TRBV2	TRBJ1-2	CASSEIARMGIRDRAIYGYTF
TRBV7-2	TRBJ2-7	CASSSGLASGEQYF
TRBV7-9	TRBJ2-5	CASSLGSTQNNDEETQYF
TRBV5-4	TRBJ2-2	CASSARRTANTGELFF
TRBV29-1	TRBJ1-5	CSVASGTRGNQPQHF
TRBV10-3	TRBJ1-4	CAISAGQKLFF
TRBV20-1	TRBJ2-5	CSARGSGNQPQYF
TRBV7-2	TRBJ1-1	CASSLNGGSTEAFF
TRBV5-1	TRBJ2-3	CASSFSQRTDTQYF
TRBV24-1	TRBJ1-5	CATSGGTLKGNQPQHF
TRBV7-4	TRBJ1-4	CASSREGQREKLFF
TRBV4-3	TRBJ1-1	CASSQPRDRISEAFF
TRBV2	TRBJ1-1	CASSEARLGTEAFF
TRBV29-1	TRBJ1-2	CSLEKGDGYTF
TRBV14	TRBJ1-6	CASSQGPTGSPLHF
TRBV10-3	TRBJ2-2	CAISDLGRGNGELFF
TRBV11-2	TRBJ1-1	CASSLDSGAWAGTEAFF
TRBV10-1	TRBJ2-1	CASSDSREHEQFF
TRBV19	TRBJ1-6	CASRGTDNSPLHF
TRBV4-1	TRBJ1-6	CASSPTGRGSPLHF
TRBV20-1	TRBJ2-7	CSAGGQGAADEQYF
TRBV20-1	TRBJ2-1	CSARDTRTLDNEQFF
TRBV29-1	TRBJ2-3	CSERSASDTQYF
TRBV29-1	TRBJ2-1	CSVVGYKTYNEQF
TRBV18	TRBJ2-5	CASSPPSGRETQYF
TRBV6-6	TRBJ1-4	CASSYSTTTNEKLFF
TRBV24-1	TRBJ2-2	CATSDSGHSTGELFF
TRBV10-3	TRBJ2-2	CAHRSREDTGELFF
TRBV7-9	TRBJ1-1	CASSLAGQNTGAFF
TRBV14	TRBJ1-5	CASSPGTVRIKQPQHF
TRBV7-6	TRBJ2-2	CASSLNGPGPGELFF
TRBV20-1	TRBJ2-1	CSASGLAGPFDYNEQFF
TRBV29-1	TRBJ1-5	CSVVTGEFQPQHF
TRBV19	TRBJ1-1	CASSPWRRANTEAFF
TRBV14	TRBJ1-3	CASSPNRGLGGNTIYF